The rows below give T cell receptor beta chains drawn from one sample of a study of shared clonotypes between healthy human individuals. Repertoires were generated with immunoSEQ multiplex PCR, while TCRdb's copy carries only in-frame clones and drops some. This repertoire shows roughly 2 million clones, approximately 94% found once; its top ten account for around 1.1%. Sequenced material: naive CD8+ T cells sorted from blood. The receptors were sampled from a man between 18 and 29 years old in good health. Each CDR3 is given with its conserved first and last residue. A D gene is named only where the DNA matches it firmly. Clone size is given for some rows only: seen once, a few or many times, or a class if the clone is expanded.

CDR3 DNA: TGCGCCAGCAGCTTGGTTCATTCACTAGCGGACAATGAGCAGTTCTTC
CDR3 protein: CASSLVHSLADNEQFF
V gene: TRBV5-1
D gene: TRBD2
J gene: TRBJ2-1
clone size: .

CDR3 DNA: TGTGCCAGTAGTAAGGCCGGGGAGCCCCAGCATTTT
CDR3 protein: CASSKAGEPQHF
V gene: TRBV19
D gene: .
J gene: TRBJ1-5
clone size: .

CDR3 DNA: TGTGCCAGCAGCGACCGCGACTGGGATACGCAGTATTTT
CDR3 protein: CASSDRDWDTQYF
V gene: TRBV2
D gene: .
J gene: TRBJ2-3
clone size: .

CDR3 DNA: TGTGCCAGCAGTTTGGGACGACGAACTGAAGCTTTCTTT
CDR3 protein: CASSLGRRTEAFF
V gene: TRBV28
D gene: .
J gene: TRBJ1-1
clone size: .

CDR3 DNA: TGTGCCAGCAGTGAATGGGGCTTAAGCTCCTACAATGAGCAGTTCTTC
CDR3 protein: CASSEWGLSSYNEQFF
V gene: TRBV6-1
D gene: .
J gene: TRBJ2-1
clone size: .

CDR3 DNA: TGTGCCAGCAGTGTGGGGACAGGGAGTAACGAGCAGTACTTC
CDR3 protein: CASSVGTGSNEQYF
V gene: TRBV2
D gene: TRBD1
J gene: TRBJ2-7
clone size: .

CDR3 DNA: TGTGCCAGCAATACCCCGGACAGGGTGGATTCACCCCTCCACTTT
CDR3 protein: CASNTPDRVDSPLHF
V gene: TRBV6-6
D gene: TRBD1
J gene: TRBJ1-6
clone size: .

CDR3 DNA: TGTGCCATCAGTGAGTCCGGGACTAGCGGGAGGGGTAGCTCCTACGAGCAGTACTTC
CDR3 protein: CAISESGTSGRGSSYEQYF
V gene: TRBV10-3
D gene: TRBD2
J gene: TRBJ2-7
clone size: .

CDR3 DNA: TGTGCCAGCAGCTTCGGGGCGGGAGAGTTCTCCTACGAGCAGTACTTC
CDR3 protein: CASSFGAGEFSYEQYF
V gene: TRBV13
D gene: TRBD2
J gene: TRBJ2-7
clone size: .

CDR3 DNA: TGCGCCAGCCGCCTACGGGGGTCAGGAGAGACCCAGTACTTC
CDR3 protein: CASRLRGSGETQYF
V gene: TRBV5-1
D gene: .
J gene: TRBJ2-5
clone size: few

CDR3 DNA: TGTGCCAGTACACGGACACTTTATAGCAATCAGCCCCAGCATTTT
CDR3 protein: CASTRTLYSNQPQHF
V gene: TRBV28
D gene: .
J gene: TRBJ1-5
clone size: .

CDR3 DNA: TGTGCCAGCAGTTCCCCACCAGGGGGATCCTACAATGAGCAGTTCTTC
CDR3 protein: CASSSPPGGSYNEQFF
V gene: TRBV27
D gene: TRBD1
J gene: TRBJ2-1
clone size: .

CDR3 DNA: TGTGCCAGCTCACCACCGGATTGGGATGAAAAACTGTTTTTT
CDR3 protein: CASSPPDWDEKLFF
V gene: TRBV18
D gene: .
J gene: TRBJ1-4
clone size: .

CDR3 DNA: TGTGCCAGCAGCCCTCGGTTAGCGGGAGGGCCCATGAACAATGAGCAGTTCTTC
CDR3 protein: CASSPRLAGGPMNNEQFF
V gene: TRBV7-9
D gene: TRBD2
J gene: TRBJ2-1
clone size: .

CDR3 DNA: TGTGCCAGCAGCTTAGTATCAGTGACCTACGAGCAGTACTTC
CDR3 protein: CASSLVSVTYEQYF
V gene: TRBV7-9
D gene: .
J gene: TRBJ2-7
clone size: .

CDR3 DNA: TGTGCCAGCACCTCCCCAGGGGCTAGAGAGCAGTACTTC
CDR3 protein: CASTSPGAREQYF
V gene: TRBV7-9
D gene: .
J gene: TRBJ2-7
clone size: .

CDR3 DNA: TGCGCCAGCAGCCAAGACAGGGGTTCCGACACTGAAGCTTTCTTT
CDR3 protein: CASSQDRGSDTEAFF
V gene: TRBV4-1
D gene: .
J gene: TRBJ1-1
clone size: .

CDR3 DNA: TGCGCCAGCAGCCAAAAAGAGGGACGGAACCAAGAGACCCAGTACTTC
CDR3 protein: CASSQKEGRNQETQYF
V gene: TRBV4-3
D gene: .
J gene: TRBJ2-5
clone size: .

CDR3 DNA: TGTGCCAGCAGTCCGGACGGTACCTACGAGCAGTACTTC
CDR3 protein: CASSPDGTYEQYF
V gene: TRBV27
D gene: .
J gene: TRBJ2-7
clone size: .

CDR3 DNA: TGTGCCTGGAGCTATGGGACCTACGAGCAGTACTTC
CDR3 protein: CAWSYGTYEQYF
V gene: TRBV30
D gene: .
J gene: TRBJ2-7
clone size: .

CDR3 DNA: TGTGCCAGCAGCTTAGTCCAGGGGGTCTACGAGCAGTACTTC
CDR3 protein: CASSLVQGVYEQYF
V gene: TRBV7-2
D gene: TRBD1
J gene: TRBJ2-7
clone size: .

CDR3 DNA: TGTGCCAGCAGCCTAGAGGGAGATACGCAGTATTTT
CDR3 protein: CASSLEGDTQYF
V gene: TRBV13
D gene: .
J gene: TRBJ2-3
clone size: .

CDR3 DNA: TGTGCCAGCAGCGTTGGACTAGCGGACAATGAGCAGTTCTTC
CDR3 protein: CASSVGLADNEQFF
V gene: TRBV13
D gene: TRBD2
J gene: TRBJ2-1
clone size: once

CDR3 DNA: TGTGCCATCAGTGAGACCCGGGGCAGTCTTAGCACAGATACGCAGTATTTT
CDR3 protein: CAISETRGSLSTDTQYF
V gene: TRBV10-3
D gene: .
J gene: TRBJ2-3
clone size: .

CDR3 DNA: TGCGCCAGCAGCCAAGAGGCTAGTTCGGACGAGCAGTACTTC
CDR3 protein: CASSQEASSDEQYF
V gene: TRBV4-3
D gene: .
J gene: TRBJ2-7
clone size: .

CDR3 DNA: TGTGCCACCAGCAGAGCGGAAGATTATGGCTACACCTTC
CDR3 protein: CATSRAEDYGYTF
V gene: TRBV15
D gene: .
J gene: TRBJ1-2
clone size: .

CDR3 DNA: TGCGCCAGTGGAGTCGGGACAGGGACTTACGAGCAGTACTTC
CDR3 protein: CASGVGTGTYEQYF
V gene: TRBV5-1
D gene: TRBD1
J gene: TRBJ2-7
clone size: .

CDR3 DNA: TGTGCCAGCAGCCCCGCGGAAGATACGCAGTATTTT
CDR3 protein: CASSPAEDTQYF
V gene: TRBV5-4
D gene: .
J gene: TRBJ2-3
clone size: .

CDR3 DNA: TGTGCCAGCAGCTTAAGGGACAGGGCTGGCGAGCAGTACTTC
CDR3 protein: CASSLRDRAGEQYF
V gene: TRBV7-8
D gene: TRBD1
J gene: TRBJ2-7
clone size: .

CDR3 DNA: TGTGCCAGCAGTTTGTTAGGGGACGAGCAGTACTTC
CDR3 protein: CASSLLGDEQYF
V gene: TRBV27
D gene: .
J gene: TRBJ2-7
clone size: .

CDR3 DNA: TGTGCCAGCAGCCAATCAGATTGGGGTGCAGATACGCAGTATTTT
CDR3 protein: CASSQSDWGADTQYF
V gene: TRBV16
D gene: .
J gene: TRBJ2-3
clone size: .

CDR3 DNA: TGTGCCAGCAGCCGCGGGGGTTACGAGCAGTACTTC
CDR3 protein: CASSRGGYEQYF
V gene: TRBV5-4
D gene: TRBD2
J gene: TRBJ2-7
clone size: .

CDR3 DNA: TGCAGCTTTGACAGAGCCTACAATGAGCAGTTCTTC
CDR3 protein: CSFDRAYNEQFF
V gene: TRBV29-1
D gene: .
J gene: TRBJ2-1
clone size: once

CDR3 DNA: TGTGCCAGCAGTTTGGCAGGATTATACAATGAGCAGTTCTTC
CDR3 protein: CASSLAGLYNEQFF
V gene: TRBV27
D gene: .
J gene: TRBJ2-1
clone size: .

CDR3 DNA: TGTGCCAGTAGTACCGACAGTTCCACCGGGGAGCTGTTTTTT
CDR3 protein: CASSTDSSTGELFF
V gene: TRBV19
D gene: .
J gene: TRBJ2-2
clone size: once

CDR3 DNA: TGCAGCGTTGAAGGGAGGGGCTTTCCCAGCTCCTACGAGCAGTACTTC
CDR3 protein: CSVEGRGFPSSYEQYF
V gene: TRBV29-1
D gene: .
J gene: TRBJ2-7
clone size: .

CDR3 DNA: TGTGCCAGCAGCGGCGGGACAGGGCGGAGGGGGGAAAAACTGTTTTTT
CDR3 protein: CASSGGTGRRGEKLFF
V gene: TRBV11-3
D gene: TRBD1
J gene: TRBJ1-4
clone size: once

CDR3 DNA: TGTGCCAGCAGTTCGCGTCTTTCACCCCTCCACTTT
CDR3 protein: CASSSRLSPLHF
V gene: TRBV6-5
D gene: .
J gene: TRBJ1-6
clone size: once

CDR3 DNA: TGTGCCAGCAGCCCCCTCGGGGAAGGCCTAAAAGAGACCCAGTACTTC
CDR3 protein: CASSPLGEGLKETQYF
V gene: TRBV7-2
D gene: .
J gene: TRBJ2-5
clone size: .

CDR3 DNA: TGTGCCAGCACCCAAGGGGGGCTTACTGAAGCTTTCTTT
CDR3 protein: CASTQGGLTEAFF
V gene: TRBV27
D gene: .
J gene: TRBJ1-1
clone size: .

CDR3 DNA: TGTGCCAGCAGCATCGGGACCGGAACCACAGATACGCAGTATTTT
CDR3 protein: CASSIGTGTTDTQYF
V gene: TRBV11-2
D gene: .
J gene: TRBJ2-3
clone size: .

CDR3 DNA: TGTGCCAGCAGCCGACAGGGGGCAAGCACAGATACGCAGTATTTT
CDR3 protein: CASSRQGASTDTQYF
V gene: TRBV2
D gene: TRBD1
J gene: TRBJ2-3
clone size: .

CDR3 DNA: TGTGCCAGCAGTTTATTTAGCGGGGGTGAGACCCAGTACTTC
CDR3 protein: CASSLFSGGETQYF
V gene: TRBV28
D gene: TRBD2
J gene: TRBJ2-5
clone size: .

CDR3 DNA: TGTGCCAGCAGTGAATCAATGTCCGGGACAGGGGCCTACGAGCAGTACTTC
CDR3 protein: CASSESMSGTGAYEQYF
V gene: TRBV6-1
D gene: TRBD1
J gene: TRBJ2-7
clone size: .

CDR3 DNA: TGCGCCAGCAGTGAGGTCTCTTCCACAGATACGCAGTATTTT
CDR3 protein: CASSEVSSTDTQYF
V gene: TRBV10-2
D gene: .
J gene: TRBJ2-3
clone size: .

CDR3 DNA: TGTGCCTCATCGGGACTAGCGGGGTCCTACGAGCAGTACTTC
CDR3 protein: CASSGLAGSYEQYF
V gene: TRBV30
D gene: TRBD2
J gene: TRBJ2-7
clone size: .

CDR3 DNA: TGTGCCAGCAGCTTACGACAGGGGGCAGGATATGGCTACACCTTC
CDR3 protein: CASSLRQGAGYGYTF
V gene: TRBV5-4
D gene: TRBD1
J gene: TRBJ1-2
clone size: .

CDR3 DNA: TGTGCCAGCAGCCCCCTTACGACAGAAGCCTACGAGCAGTACTTC
CDR3 protein: CASSPLTTEAYEQYF
V gene: TRBV7-9
D gene: .
J gene: TRBJ2-7
clone size: .

CDR3 DNA: TGTGCCAGTAGTATCCGGGACAGAGCCTACGAGCAGTACTTC
CDR3 protein: CASSIRDRAYEQYF
V gene: TRBV19
D gene: TRBD1
J gene: TRBJ2-7
clone size: .

CDR3 DNA: TGTGCCAGCAGCACCAGGGCCAGCTACGAGCAGTACTTC
CDR3 protein: CASSTRASYEQYF
V gene: TRBV7-9
D gene: .
J gene: TRBJ2-7
clone size: .

CDR3 DNA: TGTGCCAGCAGCTCCCTCGAGAGGCTTGGAGAGCAGTACTTC
CDR3 protein: CASSSLERLGEQYF
V gene: TRBV13
D gene: .
J gene: TRBJ2-7
clone size: .

CDR3 DNA: TGTGCCAGCAGCTTAGGCCGAAGTTGGGAGCAGTACTTC
CDR3 protein: CASSLGRSWEQYF
V gene: TRBV13
D gene: .
J gene: TRBJ2-7
clone size: .

CDR3 DNA: TGTGCCAGCAGCGTAGTCGACTACTTTACAGATACGCAGTATTTT
CDR3 protein: CASSVVDYFTDTQYF
V gene: TRBV9
D gene: .
J gene: TRBJ2-3
clone size: .

CDR3 DNA: TGTGCCAGTTCTATCCGGGACACGGGCGAAAAACTGTTTTTT
CDR3 protein: CASSIRDTGEKLFF
V gene: TRBV19
D gene: .
J gene: TRBJ1-4
clone size: .

CDR3 DNA: TGTGCCAGCAGTCCAAGACCCCCAGGACAGTGGCCCTATGGCTACACCTTC
CDR3 protein: CASSPRPPGQWPYGYTF
V gene: TRBV28
D gene: .
J gene: TRBJ1-2
clone size: .

CDR3 DNA: TGCGCCAGCAGCCAGACTAGGGACAGGGGGGGCATAGGCTACACCTTC
CDR3 protein: CASSQTRDRGGIGYTF
V gene: TRBV4-1
D gene: TRBD1
J gene: TRBJ1-2
clone size: .

CDR3 DNA: TGTGCCAGCAGCTTAGATGGTAGGGACGAGCAGTACTTC
CDR3 protein: CASSLDGRDEQYF
V gene: TRBV7-9
D gene: .
J gene: TRBJ2-7
clone size: .

CDR3 DNA: TGTGCCAGCAGTTTACAAGGGCTATATGGCTACACCTTC
CDR3 protein: CASSLQGLYGYTF
V gene: TRBV27
D gene: .
J gene: TRBJ1-2
clone size: .

CDR3 DNA: TGTGCCAGCAGTTTTGACCTGTGGGACACCGGGGAGCTGTTTTTT
CDR3 protein: CASSFDLWDTGELFF
V gene: TRBV27
D gene: .
J gene: TRBJ2-2
clone size: .

CDR3 DNA: TGTGCCAGTAGTATAGTCGGGGGGATCCGGGAGCTGTTTTTT
CDR3 protein: CASSIVGGIRELFF
V gene: TRBV19
D gene: TRBD2
J gene: TRBJ2-2
clone size: .